These 20 T cell receptor beta chains came from one sample sequenced in a study of T cell repertoires in cytomegalovirus infection. One entry per CDR3 protein results from TCRdb running MiXCR on the reads. The sample includes 150,000 to 200,000 distinct CDR3 sequences, roughly an eighth seen only once; the top ten take 25% to 30%. Sequenced: PBMCs. The receptor source for this set is a human donor in good health (CMV status not recorded). Some clones in this sample may be carry-over from other donors' samples.

The rearrangement uses TRBV12-5 and TRBJ1-2, with a tentative D call TRBD1 (5 bases). Germline assignment: CDR1 LGHNT and CDR2 FRNRAP. The CDR3 totals 13 residues. Trimming took off 2 bases at V and 3 bases at J, with 7 bases between the two ends. CDR3 residues: CASGLTGDYGYTF. The CDR3 bases are TGTGCTAGTGGTTTGACAGGTGACTATGGCTACACCTTC.

This clonotype appeared many times. V is TRBV7-9 and J is TRBJ2-1, with TRBD2 as a possible D gene (6 bases). Trimming stripped 4 bases from V and 9 bases from J, with 19 bases between. The CDR3 loop spans 15 amino acids. Germline V CDR1 and CDR2: SEHNR, FQNEAQ (reference sequence). The CDR3: CASSSPGLGVGEQFF. The DNA for the CDR3 is TGTGCCAGCAGCTCACCGGGACTCGGGGTCGGTGAGCAGTTCTTC.

This clonotype was counted at least ten times. The chain has TRBV7-9 and TRBJ1-1, with D tentatively TRBD1 (5 bases). CDR1 and CDR2 from the germline V gene are SEHNR and FQNEAQ (reference sequence). The CDR3 is 14 amino acids. The V end was cut by 6 bases, the J end by 3 bases, with 14 bases between. The CDR3 sequence is CASRPPGTYTEAFF. CDR3 DNA sequence: TGTGCCAGCAGACCTCCCGGGACTTACACTGAAGCTTTCTTT.

This clonotype has a count of ten or more. This chain uses TRBV7-9 with TRBJ1-1; 10 bases agree with TRBD1. V trimming: 1 base; J trimming: 4 bases; junction bases outside the gene matches: 3. Germline CDR1 reads SEHNR; CDR2 reads FQNEAQ (reference sequence). This CDR3 has 15 amino acids. The chain's CDR3 is CASSLVGTGVTEAFF. In nucleotides, the CDR3 is TGTGCCAGCAGCTTAGTTGGGACAGGGGTCACTGAAGCTTTCTTT. Together with reference TRBV7-9 and TRBJ1-1, the CDR3 gives the full variable domain: DTGVSQNPRHKITKRGQNVTFRCDPISEHNRLYWYRQTLGQGPEFLTYFQNEAQLEKSRLLSDRFSAERPKGSFSTLEIQRTEQGDSAMYLCASSLVGTGVTEAFFGQGTRLTVV.

This clonotype was observed a handful of times. V is TRBV12-3 or TRBV12-4 and J is TRBJ2-5; a possible D gene is TRBD1 (6 bases). The V gene lost 6 bases and the J gene lost 5 bases, with 13 bases spanning the gap. This CDR3 spans 13 amino acids. The CDR3 DNA follows: TGTGCCAGCAGCAACAGGGTAGGGGAGACCCAGTACTTC. Translating gives CASSNRVGETQYF.

This clonotype was picked up a small number of times. The rearrangement links TRBV15 to TRBJ2-1; no clear D. The germline CDR1 and CDR2 sequences are LNHNV and YYDKDF (reference sequence). V lost 0 bases to trimming and J lost 9 bases, with 6 bases between them. The CDR3 spans 12 residues. The CDR3 protein is CATSRDGGEQFF. DNA of the CDR3: TGTGCCACCAGCAGAGATGGTGGTGAGCAGTTCTTC.

The chain has TRBV15 and TRBJ2-6; D is uncertain. The CDR3 runs to 15 residues. Germline CDR1 reads LNHNV; CDR2 reads YYDKDF (reference sequence). V was shortened by 0 bases and J by 2 bases, with 5 bases between the two germline ends. This chain's CDR3 is CATSRDLAGANVLTF. As DNA, the CDR3 is TGTGCCACCAGCAGAGACCTAGCTGGGGCCAACGTCCTGACTTTC.

This clonotype was detected ten times or more. The chain combines TRBV7-2 with TRBJ1-5; no reliable D call. The CDR3 runs 12 residues. Germline V gives CDR1 SGHTA, CDR2 FQGNSA. The V and J ends lost 1 base and 8 bases respectively, with 6 bases between them. CDR3 DNA: TGTGCCAGCAGCTTAGACGGGAAGCCCCAGCATTTT. Translating gives CASSLDGKPQHF.

V gene TRBV4-3 combines with J gene TRBJ2-1; the match to TRBD2 covers 9 bases. The CDR3 has 14 amino acids. Germline CDR1 reads LGHNA; CDR2 reads YSLEER. The V segment lost 6 bases and the J segment 7 bases; nucleotides outside the gene matches: 7. Here the CDR3 DNA reads TGCGCCAGCAGGGGCGGGAGGGCAATGAATGAGCAGTTCTTC. It specifies CASRGGRAMNEQFF.

This clonotype was recorded a few times. The CDR3, as DNA: TGTGCCAGCAGTTTAACGGGACTCGCAGAGACCCAGTACTTC. The encoded protein is CASSLTGLAETQYF. The chain is built from TRBV6-6 and TRBJ2-5, with a possible D match to TRBD2 (6 bases). V lost 4 bases, J lost 4 bases, and 13 bases lay in between. The V gene's germline CDR1 is MNHNY and CDR2 SVGAGI (reference sequence). This CDR3 contains 14 residues.

This clonotype was observed at least ten times. The chain employs TRBV7-2 and TRBJ1-2; possible D gene TRBD1, 5 bases. Trimming left V 3 bases short and J 4 bases short, with 15 bases between. Germline CDR1 and CDR2: SGHTA and FQGNSA. This CDR3 has 15 residues. The CDR3 sequence: CASSLMLGAGYGYTF. CDR3 coding DNA: TGTGCCAGCAGCTTGATGCTAGGGGCTGGCTATGGCTACACCTTC.

This clonotype was found a few times. This sequence joins TRBV7-9 and TRBJ1-4, with D perhaps matching TRBD1 (5 bases). The germline CDR1 and CDR2 sequences are SEHNR and FQNEAQ (reference sequence). Trimming pared 3 bases from V and 5 bases from J, leaving 10 bases between. The CDR3 runs to 14 residues. The CDR3 DNA is TGTGCCAGCAGCTTGGGACGGATAAATGAAAAACTGTTTTTT. It yields the protein CASSLGRINEKLFF.

The rearrangement links TRBV29-1 to TRBJ1-3, with D unclear. The V and J ends lost 7 bases and 4 bases respectively, with 14 bases between them. The V gene's germline CDR1 is SQVTM and CDR2 ANQGSEA. This CDR3 has 13 amino acids. CDR3: CSAGQDSGNTIYF. CDR3 nucleotides: TGCAGCGCCGGCCAAGACTCAGGAAACACCATATATTTT.

The V gene is TRBV5-1, the J gene TRBJ2-5; 7 nucleotides align to TRBD1. Per the germline V gene, CDR1 is SGHRS and CDR2 is YFSETQ. V trimming: 3 bases; J trimming: 5 bases; junction bases outside the gene matches: 7. The CDR3 is 14 residues long. The CDR3: CASSSRTGLETQYF. CDR3 DNA: TGCGCCAGCAGCTCCCGGACAGGCTTGGAGACCCAGTACTTC.

The rearrangement links TRBV28 to TRBJ1-2; D is possibly TRBD1 (6 bases). Germline loops: CDR1 MDHEN, CDR2 SYDVKM. Between the trimmed V and J ends, which lost 3 bases and 5 bases, there was a span of 10 bases. The CDR3 runs 13 residues. The CDR3, as DNA: TGTGCCAGCAGTTTTGCAGGGGAATATGGCTACACCTTC. Translation: CASSFAGEYGYTF.

This clonotype was observed a few times. The V and J genes are TRBV6-4 and TRBJ2-4, with D perhaps TRBD1 (7 bases). Germline-derived CDR1 and CDR2 are MRHNA and SNTAGT. Trimming removed 0 bases at V and 2 bases at J, with 20 bases between. The CDR3 spans 19 residues. The CDR3 nucleotides read TGTGCCAGCAGTGACTCGCGCGGGACAGTTAAGGAATCCAAAAACATTCAGTACTTC. Translated: CASSDSRGTVKESKNIQYF.

This clonotype was seen repeatedly, ten times or more. V usage is TRBV7-2 and J usage is TRBJ1-1; D gene uncertain. There are 14 residues in the CDR3. The ends were cut back, 11 bases at V and 0 bases at J, with 16 bases in the middle. The germline V gene encodes CDR1 SGHTA and CDR2 FQGNSA. CDR3 nucleotide sequence: TGTGCCGGTTATGAGGGTCCGGTGAACACTGAAGCTTTCTTT. Protein sequence: CAGYEGPVNTEAFF.

This clonotype was seen repeatedly, ten times or more. The chain combines TRBV28 with TRBJ2-7; 8 nucleotides line up with TRBD1. Germline values: CDR1 MDHEN, CDR2 SYDVKM. CDR3 length: 14 residues. V shed 8 bases, J shed 3 bases, and the junction held 9 bases outside the gene matches. CDR3 amino acids: CASDRGRKLYEQYF. CDR3 sequence (DNA): TGTGCCAGCGACAGGGGAAGGAAGCTCTACGAGCAGTACTTC.

This clonotype has only a few counts. The chain joins TRBV6-5 to TRBJ1-1, with a possible D match to TRBD1 (5 bases). V was pared by 0 bases and J by 7 bases, with 9 bases between. The V gene's germline CDR1 is MNHEY and CDR2 SVGAGI. There are 13 residues in the CDR3. The CDR3 DNA reads TGTGCCAGCAGTTACTCATGGGACGGTGAAGCTTTCTTT. This encodes CASSYSWDGEAFF.

The chain joins TRBV29-1 to TRBJ2-1; TRBD1 agrees at 7 bases. V shed 1 base, J shed 10 bases, and the junction held 7 bases outside the gene matches. The CDR3 length is 13 residues. Germline CDR1 and CDR2: SQVTM and ANQGSEA. In DNA, the CDR3 is TGCAGCGTTGAAGCTTCTAGGGGGCCGGAGCAGTTCTTC. Amino acid sequence: CSVEASRGPEQFF.